The 6 T cell receptor beta chains reported below all come from one sample, sequenced in a study of spatial heterogeneity in lung cancer. TCRdb used MiXCR to reprocess the 5' RACE reads, holding one entry per CDR3 protein. The table shows tens of thousands of distinct CDR3 sequences, with over 9.5% occurring only once. As for time point: sample taken at primary tumor resection. TCRs were sequenced from unsorted whole RNA of tumor, nontumor lung or PBMC. The sequences come from PBMCs, collected at surgery. These receptors were obtained from a male donor with early-stage non-small cell lung cancer.

The chain couples TRBV3-1 to TRBJ2-7; D is unresolved. There are 14 residues in the CDR3. Trimming removed 6 bases from V and 4 bases from J, with 16 bases in between. The germline CDR1 and CDR2 sequences are LGHDT and YNNKEL (reference sequence). The CDR3 is CASSPRSESYEQYF. CDR3 coding DNA: TGTGCCAGCAGTCCCAGGTCAGAATCTTACGAGCAGTACTTC.

This clonotype appeared a few times. This chain connects TRBV20-1 to TRBJ1-5; TRBD1 matches 7 bases. V dropped 0 bases and J dropped 5; count of bases not matched to a gene: 7. CDR1 is DFQATT and CDR2 is SNEGSKA in the germline V gene (reference sequence). The CDR3 runs 15 residues. As DNA, the CDR3 is TGCAGTGCTAGAGAGGCGACAGGGAGGGATCAGCCCCAGCATTTT. As protein: CSAREATGRDQPQHF.

The table lists this clonotype with a few counts. The rearrangement links TRBV5-1 to TRBJ2-1, with TRBD2 identical over 13 bases. V lost 4 bases and J lost 8; bases outside the gene matches: 6. CDR1 SGHRS and CDR2 YFSETQ come from the germline V gene. This CDR3 comprises 15 residues. CDR3 residues: CASSRRLAGGYEQFF. The CDR3, as DNA: TGCGCCAGCAGCCGAAGACTAGCGGGGGGTTATGAGCAGTTCTTC.

This clonotype was counted a few times. This chain connects TRBV7-9 to TRBJ2-2, with D perhaps assigned TRBD1 or TRBD2 (5 bases each). The CDR3 is 15 amino acids. Between the trimmed V and J ends, which lost 3 bases and 8 bases, there was a span of 16 bases. From germline, CDR1 is SEHNR and CDR2 FQNEAQ (reference sequence). CDR3 sequence: CASSFLNYGTGELFF. In DNA, the CDR3 is TGTGCCAGCAGCTTTCTCAACTACGGGACGGGGGAGCTGTTTTTT.

This clonotype has only a few counts. The CDR3 DNA follows: TGCAGCGTGGACAGTGGTGGGGCGGCGGAGACCCAGTACTTC. It codes for CSVDSGGAAETQYF. V usage is TRBV29-1 and J usage is TRBJ2-5, with TRBD1 as a possible D gene (6 bases). V was pared by 6 bases and J by 5 bases, with 19 bases between. Germline loops: CDR1 SQVTM, CDR2 ANQGSEA. This CDR3 has 14 residues.

V gene TRBV7-8 combines with J gene TRBJ2-1; 8 nucleotides agree with TRBD2. The CDR3 covers 15 residues. After removal of 5 bases from V and 7 bases from J, the junction contained 10 bases not matched to a gene. The germline V gene encodes CDR1 SGHVS and CDR2 FQNEAQ. The CDR3 nucleotides are TGTGCCAGCAGCCCGGGACTAGGGGAGTGGAATGAGCAGTTCTTC. Protein product: CASSPGLGEWNEQFF.